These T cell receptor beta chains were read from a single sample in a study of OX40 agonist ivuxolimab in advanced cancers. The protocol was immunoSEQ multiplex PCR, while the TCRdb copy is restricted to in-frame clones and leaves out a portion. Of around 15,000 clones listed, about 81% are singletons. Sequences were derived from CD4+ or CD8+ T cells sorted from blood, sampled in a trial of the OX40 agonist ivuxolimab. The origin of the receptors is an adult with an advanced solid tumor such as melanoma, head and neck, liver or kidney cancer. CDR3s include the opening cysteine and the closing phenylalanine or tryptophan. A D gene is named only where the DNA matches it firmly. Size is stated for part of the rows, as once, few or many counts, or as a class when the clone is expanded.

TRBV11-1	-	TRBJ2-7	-	TGTGCCAGCAGCTTATCCTCCGGGGTGGGGGACTACGAGCAGTACTTC	CASSLSSGVGDYEQYF
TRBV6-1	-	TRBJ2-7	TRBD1	TGTGCCAGCAGTGAAATCGGACAGGCGCCCTACGAGCAGTACTTC	CASSEIGQAPYEQYF
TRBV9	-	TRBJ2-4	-	TGTGCCAGCAGCGTAGACCAGGGGGGGCAAGCCAAAAACATTCAGTACTTC	CASSVDQGGQAKNIQYF
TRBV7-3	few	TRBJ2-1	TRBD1	TGTGCCAGCAGCCTGACAGGGGCAATTTACAATGAGCAGTTCTTC	CASSLTGAIYNEQFF
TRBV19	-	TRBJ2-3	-	TGTGCCAGTAGTTTTTTTCCCGGACGAACAGATACGCAGTATTTT	CASSFFPGRTDTQYF
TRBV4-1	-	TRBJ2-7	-	TGCGCCAGCAGCCAAGAGGTGGGCAATTCGAGGTACGAGCAGTACTTC	CASSQEVGNSRYEQYF
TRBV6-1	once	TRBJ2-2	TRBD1	TGTGCCAGCAGTGATCAACAGGGGGTCGCCGGGGAGCTGTTTTTT	CASSDQQGVAGELFF
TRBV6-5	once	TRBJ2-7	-	TGTGTCGCAGGGCCCCCTTTCTACGAGCAGTACTTC	CVAGPPFYEQYF
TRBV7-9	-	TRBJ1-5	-	TGTGCCAGCAGCTTATCCAACAAGGGGGAAGGATTTCTCCATTTT	CASSLSNKGEGFLHF
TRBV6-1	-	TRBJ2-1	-	TGTGCCAGCACCAAAGGGGGGGATGGCAATGAGCAGTTCTTC	CASTKGGDGNEQFF
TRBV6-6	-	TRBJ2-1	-	TGTGCCAGCAGACGCGGGCAGGGGCGCGACAATGAGCAGTTCTTC	CASRRGQGRDNEQFF
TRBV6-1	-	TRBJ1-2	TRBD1	TGTGCCACCTGGGACAGCTATGGCTACACCTTC	CATWDSYGYTF
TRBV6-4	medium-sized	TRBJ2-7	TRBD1	TGTGCCAGCAGTGAAAATGACAGGGGCGAGCAGTACTTC	CASSENDRGEQYF
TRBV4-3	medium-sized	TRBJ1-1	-	TGCGCCAGCAGCTCAGAATCAGGGAACACTGAAGCTTTCTTT	CASSSESGNTEAFF
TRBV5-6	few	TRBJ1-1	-	TGTGCCAGCATCCCAGGGCCTGGGGCTAATGAAGCTTTCTTT	CASIPGPGANEAFF
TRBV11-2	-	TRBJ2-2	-	TGTGCCAGCAGCTTAGGTGAGGGACTTCTGCCCACCGGGGAGCTGTTTTTT	CASSLGEGLLPTGELFF
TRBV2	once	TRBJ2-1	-	TGTGCCAGCAAGGGGGATGTGAGGGCCGATGTGATCAATGAGCAGTTCTTC	CASKGDVRADVINEQFF
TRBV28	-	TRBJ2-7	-	TGTGCCAGCAGGCTTGAGTCGTACGAGCAGTACTTC	CASRLESYEQYF
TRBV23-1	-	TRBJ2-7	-	TGCGCCAGCAGTCACAGTCGGTCTCCACTTTCGTGTCTCGTCTACGAGCAGTACTTC	CASSHSRSPLSCLVYEQYF
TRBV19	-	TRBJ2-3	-	TGTGCCAGTAGTATCAGCCGTCCAGATACGCAGTATTTT	CASSISRPDTQYF
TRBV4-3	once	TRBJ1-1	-	TGCGCCAGCAGCCAAGATCTCGAGGGTGTAAGGGGGGGAGCTTTCTTT	CASSQDLEGVRGGAFF
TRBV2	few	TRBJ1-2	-	TGTGCCAGCAGTGAAGCGCCGCTCCCGGGAGGCTACACCTTC	CASSEAPLPGGYTF
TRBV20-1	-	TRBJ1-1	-	TGCAGTGCTAGGTTGGACAGAGAAGCTTTCTTT	CSARLDREAFF
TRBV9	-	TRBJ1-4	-	TGTGCCAGCAGCGTAGCAGGGACGACTAATGAAAAACTGTTTTTT	CASSVAGTTNEKLFF
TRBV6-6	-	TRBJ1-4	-	TGTGCCTCCGCCAGGGATCGTGAAAAACTGTTTTTT	CASARDREKLFF
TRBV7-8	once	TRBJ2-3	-	TGTGCCAGCAGCTTATTCGAGGGTAGAAGCACAGATACGCAGTATTTT	CASSLFEGRSTDTQYF
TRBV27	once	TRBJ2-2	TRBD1	TGTGCCAGCAGCTGGGGACAGGGTATAACCGGGGAGCTGTTTTTT	CASSWGQGITGELFF
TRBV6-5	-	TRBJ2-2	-	TGTGCCAGCGTTCAGGATAGCGCTGGCGGGGAGCTGTTTTTT	CASVQDSAGGELFF
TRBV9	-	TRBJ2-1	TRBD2	TGTGCCAGCAGCGTATACCCCCAGGGCGGGAGGATTTTCAATGAGCAGTTCTTC	CASSVYPQGGRIFNEQFF
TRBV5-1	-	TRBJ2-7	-	TGCGCCAGCAGCTTGGACATCGGAGGCTACGAGCAGTACTTC	CASSLDIGGYEQYF
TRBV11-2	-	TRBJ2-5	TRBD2	TGTGCCAGCAGCTATCCGACTAGCGGCATAGCTCCGGGGGAGACCCAGTACTTC	CASSYPTSGIAPGETQYF
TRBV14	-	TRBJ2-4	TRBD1	TGTGCCAGCAGCCATTCCCGGGACAGGGTAGAAGACATTCAGTACTTC	CASSHSRDRVEDIQYF
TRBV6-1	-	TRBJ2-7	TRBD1	TGTGCCAGCACCCGGGACAGCTACGAGCAGTACTTC	CASTRDSYEQYF
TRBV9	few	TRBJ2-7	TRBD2	TGTGCCAGCAGCCCCCCCGCGGGAGCTCAGGGAGAGCAGTACTTC	CASSPPAGAQGEQYF
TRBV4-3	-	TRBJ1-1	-	TGCGCCAGCAGCCTCCGGGCGGGGACGAACACTGAAGCTTTCTTT	CASSLRAGTNTEAFF